This is a list of T cell receptor beta chains from one sample in a study of T cells in tuberculosis. The data were produced by immunoSEQ multiplex PCR, yet TCRdb's version contains in-frame clones alone and is incomplete. In the table there are more than 30,000 clones, around 94% of which are singletons. The source was PBMCs, collected at tuberculosis diagnosis. All receptors come from an adult with tuberculosis. Each CDR3 is given with its conserved first and last residue. The order of the fields is clone size, V gene, J gene, D gene, CDR3 protein, CDR3 DNA. D genes are given only for firm matches. The size of a clone is reported for some rows only, either as once, few or many, or as a class for expanded clones.

-	TRBV6-4	TRBJ2-5	TRBD1	CASSRDRQETQYF	TGTGCCAGCAGCCGGGACAGACAAGAGACCCAGTACTTC
-	TRBV27	TRBJ1-2	TRBD1	CASSARTGTGGYYGYTF	TGTGCCAGCAGTGCAAGAACCGGGACAGGGGGTTACTATGGCTACACCTTC
-	TRBV19	TRBJ1-5	-	CASSPAGRVNQPQHF	TGTGCCAGTAGTCCTGCGGGACGGGTCAATCAGCCCCAGCATTTT
-	TRBV11-3	TRBJ1-6	-	CASSLQESSLHF	TGTGCCAGCAGCTTACAGGAATCGTCCCTCCACTTT
-	TRBV2	TRBJ2-3	TRBD1	CASSEPTGQSSSTDTQYF	TGTGCCAGCAGCGAACCAACGGGACAGTCTTCTAGCACAGATACGCAGTATTTT
-	TRBV29-1	TRBJ2-7	-	CSVEVQGFPRYEQYF	TGCAGCGTTGAAGTACAGGGTTTTCCCCGCTACGAGCAGTACTTC
-	TRBV5-1	TRBJ2-7	TRBD1	CASSLQTGGAYEQYF	TGCGCCAGCAGCTTACAGACAGGGGGGGCCTACGAGCAGTACTTC
-	TRBV6-1	TRBJ2-7	-	CASSEVAREQYF	TGTGCCAGCAGTGAGGTTGCTAGGGAGCAGTACTTC
-	TRBV6-4	TRBJ1-2	TRBD1	CASSDPGQGYGYTF	TGTGCCAGCAGTGACCCCGGACAGGGCTATGGCTACACCTTC
-	TRBV5-1	TRBJ2-1	TRBD1	CASSLVRTGGYNEQFF	TGCGCCAGCAGCTTGGTTCGGACAGGGGGATACAATGAGCAGTTCTTC
-	TRBV5-1	TRBJ1-2	-	CASSRGDYGYTF	TGCGCCAGCAGTAGGGGTGACTATGGCTACACCTTC
-	TRBV19	TRBJ1-5	TRBD1	CASRTGGGNQPQHF	TGTGCCAGCCGGACAGGGGGAGGCAATCAGCCCCAGCATTTT
-	TRBV18	TRBJ1-6	-	CASSGGAIGNSPLHF	TGTGCCAGCTCCGGGGGGGCAATCGGGAATTCACCCCTCCACTTT
-	TRBV28	TRBJ2-7	-	CASTNEGTLSYEQYF	TGTGCCAGCACCAATGAGGGGACACTCTCCTACGAGCAGTACTTC
once	TRBV10-3	TRBJ2-6	-	CAIRQGAGANVLTF	TGTGCCATCAGACAGGGTGCTGGGGCCAACGTCCTGACTTTC
-	TRBV5-4	TRBJ2-3	TRBD2	CASSLVGLATSTDTQYF	TGTGCCAGCAGCTTGGTGGGACTAGCGACTAGCACAGATACGCAGTATTTT